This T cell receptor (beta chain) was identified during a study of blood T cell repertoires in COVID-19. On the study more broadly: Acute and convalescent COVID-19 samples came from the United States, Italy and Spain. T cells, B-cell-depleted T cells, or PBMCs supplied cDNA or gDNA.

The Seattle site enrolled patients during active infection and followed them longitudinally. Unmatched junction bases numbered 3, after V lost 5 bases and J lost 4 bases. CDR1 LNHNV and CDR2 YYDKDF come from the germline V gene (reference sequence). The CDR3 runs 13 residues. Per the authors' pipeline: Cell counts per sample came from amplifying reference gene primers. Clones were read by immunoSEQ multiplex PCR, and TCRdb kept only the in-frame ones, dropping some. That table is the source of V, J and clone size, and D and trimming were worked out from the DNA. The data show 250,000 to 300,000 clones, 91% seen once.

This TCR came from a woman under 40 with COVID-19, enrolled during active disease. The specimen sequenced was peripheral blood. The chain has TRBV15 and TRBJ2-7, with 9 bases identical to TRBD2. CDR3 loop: CATSLSGRYEQYF. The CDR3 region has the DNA TGTGCCACCAGCCTTAGCGGGAGATACGAGCAGTACTTC. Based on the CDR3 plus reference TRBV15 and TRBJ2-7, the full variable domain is DAMVIQNPRYQVTQFGKPVTLSCSQTLNHNVMYWYQQKSSQAPKLLFHYYDKDFNNEADTPDNFQSRRPNTSFCFLDIRSPGLGDTAMYLCATSLSGRYEQYFGPGTRLTVT.